Described below is a single T cell receptor beta chain sequence and its context. Its antigen is as yet unknown. This sequence may be a read error, since a much larger clone differs from it by one base. These data come from a study of tumor and adjacent non-tumor tissue in lung cancer. General study findings and limits: Patients with more diverse tumor TCRs had worse survival. Tumor repertoires had a smaller top 100 clone share than normal lung. TCR diversity was significantly greater in tumor than normal lung tissue.

TCRbeta libraries were built with three rounds of nested PCR, modified from ARM-PCR. Using its own MiXCR run on the multiplex PCR reads, TCRdb lists one record per CDR3 protein. The table records about 100,000 distinct CDR3 sequences, approximately 60% of them present only once. The CDR3 covers 16 residues. From germline, CDR1 is SGHVS and CDR2 FQNEAQ. No cell sorting was done before RNA was extracted from the tissue. Distant lung tissue was collected more than 3 cm away from the tumor edge. Chemotherapy-naive patients with new lung cancer underwent thoracic surgery in China, August–late 2014. Sequenced input: distant non-tumor lung tissue. The sequence came from a man aged 25-45 years with non-small cell lung cancer. The chain is built from TRBV7-8 and TRBJ2-1; D gene ambiguous. The CDR3 region is CASSLVPGSSYNEHFF. The CDR3 DNA reads as TGTGCCAGCAGCTTAGTTCCCGGAAGCTCCTACAATGAGCATTTCTTC. The entire variable domain, with the rest obtained from reference TRBV7-8 and TRBJ2-1, is as follows: GAGVSQSPRYKVAKRGQDVALRCDPISGHVSLFWYQQALGQGPEFLTYFQNEAQLDKSGLPSDRFFAERPEGSVSTLKIQRTQQEDSAVYLCASSLVPGSSYNEHFFGPGTRLTVL.